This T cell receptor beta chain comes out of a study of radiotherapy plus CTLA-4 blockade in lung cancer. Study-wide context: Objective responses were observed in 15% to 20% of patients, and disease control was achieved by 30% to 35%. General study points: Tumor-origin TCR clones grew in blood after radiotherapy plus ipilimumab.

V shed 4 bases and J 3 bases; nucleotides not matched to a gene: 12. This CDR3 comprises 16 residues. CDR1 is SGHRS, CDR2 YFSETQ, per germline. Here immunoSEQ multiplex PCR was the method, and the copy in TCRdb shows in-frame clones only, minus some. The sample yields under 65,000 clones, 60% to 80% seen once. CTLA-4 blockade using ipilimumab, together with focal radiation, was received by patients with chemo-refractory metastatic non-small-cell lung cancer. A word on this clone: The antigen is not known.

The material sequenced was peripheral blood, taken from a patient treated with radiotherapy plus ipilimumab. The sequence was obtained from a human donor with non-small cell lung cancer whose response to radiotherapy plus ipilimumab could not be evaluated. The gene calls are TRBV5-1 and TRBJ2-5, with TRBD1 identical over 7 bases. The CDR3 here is CASSPETGTAKETQYF. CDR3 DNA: TGCGCCAGCAGCCCAGAAACCGGGACAGCTAAAGAGACCCAGTACTTC. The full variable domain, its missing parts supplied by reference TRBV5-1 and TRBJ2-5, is KAGVTQTPRYLIKTRGQQVTLSCSPISGHRSVSWYQQTPGQGLQFLFEYFSETQRNKGNFPGRFSGRQFSNSRSEMNVSTLELGDSALYLCASSPETGTAKETQYFGPGTRLLVL.